This entry lists 18 T cell receptor beta chains sequenced from one sample in a study of a mutant IDH1 vaccine in newly diagnosed glioma. These receptors have no identified antigens. Measured with immunoSEQ multiplex PCR; TCRdb has only the in-frame clones, and not every one. The sample holds some 28,000 clones, about four fifths seen once. Specified time point: week 23, last vaccination. With topical imiquimod, each dose of the vaccine consisted of 300 ug of mutant IDH1 20-mer peptide. Specimen: PBMCs, collected from a glioma patient whose treatment included an IDH1 peptide vaccine. The receptor source for this set is a woman aged 25 to 39 with glioma.

This chain connects TRBV6-6 to TRBJ2-3; 9 bases are shared with TRBD2. The CDR3 runs to 13 residues. J gave up 4 bases and V 6 bases, and 2 bases lay outside the gene matches. The germline V gene encodes CDR1 MNHNY and CDR2 SVGAGI (reference sequence). The CDR3 nucleotides are TGTGCCAGCAGAAGCGGGGGGCCAGATACGCAGTATTTT. It encodes CASRSGGPDTQYF.

The V gene is TRBV5-1, the J gene TRBJ1-1; TRBD1 matches at 8 bases. The CDR3 runs 16 residues. Germline V lookup: CDR1 SGHRS, CDR2 YFSETQ. V was clipped by 0 bases and J by 5 bases; unmatched bases: 9. CDR3 region: CASSLGGPGGCTEAFF. The CDR3 DNA sequence: TGCGCCAGCAGCTTGGGGGGACCAGGGGGCTGTACTGAAGCTTTCTTT.

The chain joins TRBV29-1 to TRBJ1-2, with D perhaps TRBD1 (5 bases). Trimming removed 5 bases from V and 4 bases from J, with 17 bases in between. CDR1 is SQVTM and CDR2 is ANQGSEA in the germline V gene. CDR3 size: 14 residues. The CDR3, as DNA: TGCAGCGTTTCCGATGGGGCTCAGGGCTATGGCTACACCTTC. It yields the protein CSVSDGAQGYGYTF.

This chain uses TRBV19 with TRBJ1-5; D remains unclear. The V gene's germline CDR1 is LNHDA and CDR2 SQIVND (reference sequence). The ends were cut back, 0 bases at V and 4 bases at J, with 10 bases in the middle. The CDR3 covers 15 residues. The CDR3 DNA reads as TGTGCCAGTAGTATAGAGGGAACGTCTAATCAGCCCCAGCATTTT. Encoded protein: CASSIEGTSNQPQHF.

This chain links TRBV5-1 with TRBJ2-7, with a tentative D call TRBD1 (6 bases). In germline, CDR1 is SGHRS, CDR2 YFSETQ. This CDR3 is 13 amino acids long. V was pared by 4 bases and J by 7 bases, with 15 bases between. The CDR3 DNA reads as TGCGCCAGCAGCCACCGACAGGCTCAGGAGCAGTACTTC. Amino acid sequence: CASSHRQAQEQYF.

The gene calls are TRBV5-1 and TRBJ1-6; TRBD1 matches 7 bases. Germline-derived CDR1 and CDR2 are SGHRS and YFSETQ. This CDR3 is built from 15 residues. The ends lost 4 bases at V and 6 bases at J; junction bases unmatched: 7. The CDR3 nucleotides are TGCGCCAGCAGCCCGGGGGACAGAGGTAATTCACCCCTCCACTTT. Its translation is CASSPGDRGNSPLHF.

The rearrangement joins TRBV5-4 to TRBJ1-1; 7 bases are shared with TRBD1. Germline values: CDR1 SGHNT, CDR2 YYREEE (reference sequence). CDR3 length: 15 residues. V lost 4 bases, J lost 3 bases, and 9 bases stayed unmatched. CDR3 sequence (DNA): TGTGCCAGCAGCATCGACAGGGAAGTATACACTGAAGCTTTCTTT. Its translation: CASSIDREVYTEAFF.

This clone came up a few times. The V gene is TRBV6-1, the J gene TRBJ1-2; the match to TRBD1 covers 7 bases. The CDR3 runs to 16 residues. Germline V gene sequence: CDR1 MNHNS, CDR2 SASEGT. V was pared by 4 bases and J by 4 bases, with 12 bases of the junction left unmatched. CDR3 in amino acids: CASSGQVQGGFYGYTF. CDR3 nucleotide sequence: TGTGCCAGCAGTGGTCAGGTCCAAGGGGGCTTCTATGGCTACACCTTC.

The chain employs TRBV5-6 and TRBJ1-2; the D is unclear. The V end was cut by 4 bases, the J end by 0 bases, with 10 bases between. The germline V gene encodes CDR1 SGHDT and CDR2 YYEEEE. This CDR3 spans 14 amino acids. CDR3 protein: CASSRPATNYGYTF. In DNA form, the CDR3 reads TGTGCCAGCAGCCGTCCCGCTACTAACTATGGCTACACCTTC.

In nucleotides, the CDR3 is TGCGCCAGCAGCCCGTACAGGAGCTCTGGAAACACCATATATTTT. Protein product: CASSPYRSSGNTIYF. This chain uses TRBV5-1 with TRBJ1-3, with D perhaps matching TRBD1 (5 bases). This CDR3 is 15 amino acids long. Between the trimmed V and J ends, which lost 4 bases and 0 bases, there was a span of 11 bases. Looked up from germline, CDR1 is SGHRS and CDR2 is YFSETQ. The whole variable domain, filled in from reference TRBV5-1 and TRBJ1-3, reads KAGVTQTPRYLIKTRGQQVTLSCSPISGHRSVSWYQQTPGQGLQFLFEYFSETQRNKGNFPGRFSGRQFSNSRSEMNVSTLELGDSALYLCASSPYRSSGNTIYFGEGSWLTVV.

The chain links TRBV30 to TRBJ1-1; 7 bases map to TRBD1. Germline V CDR1 and CDR2: GTSNPN, SVGIG (reference sequence). After removal of 0 bases from V and 13 bases from J, the junction contained 8 bases not matched to a gene. The CDR3 is 12 residues long. The DNA for the CDR3 is TGTGCCTGGAGTGTCGACAGGGATTTAGTTTTCTTT. Translation: CAWSVDRDLVFF.

This clone was counted between two and nine times. The rearrangement joins TRBV19 to TRBJ2-2; tentative D call: TRBD1 (5 bases). CDR1 and CDR2 from the germline V gene are LNHDA and SQIVND (reference sequence). Trimming pared 0 bases from V and 6 bases from J, leaving 8 bases between. The CDR3 is made up of 14 amino acids. CDR3 residues: CASSIDAGPGELFF. DNA for the CDR3: TGTGCCAGTAGTATAGATGCAGGGCCCGGGGAGCTGTTTTTT.

The chain combines TRBV27 with TRBJ1-6; D is perhaps TRBD1 (5 bases). This CDR3 spans 15 amino acids. From germline, CDR1 is MNHEY and CDR2 SMNVEV (reference sequence). V lost 3 bases, J lost 6 bases, and 12 bases lay in between. The CDR3 reads CASSFRGVVNSPLHF. The CDR3 bases are TGTGCCAGCAGTTTCCGGGGGGTGGTTAATTCACCCCTCCACTTT.

The chain employs TRBV4-1 and TRBJ1-3; D is uncertain. Between the trimmed V and J ends, which lost 4 bases and 0 bases, there was a span of 7 bases. The CDR3 totals 14 residues. Looked up from germline, CDR1 is MGHRA and CDR2 is YSYEKL. The DNA of the CDR3 is TGCGCCAGCAGCCCCAGAAGCTCTGGAAACACCATATATTTT. Its translation: CASSPRSSGNTIYF.

The table lists this clone with a few counts. The CDR3 spells CASSQWPFSGNTIYF. CDR3 nucleotide sequence: TGCGCCAGCAGCCAATGGCCTTTCTCTGGAAACACCATATATTTT. The chain carries TRBV4-3 and TRBJ1-3; D is unresolved. CDR3 length equals 15 residues. V was pared by 2 bases and J by 0 bases, with 8 bases between. Germline V gene data show CDR1 as LGHNA and CDR2 as YSLEER.

This chain connects TRBV20-1 to TRBJ1-1; no reliable D call. Trimming cost V 4 bases and J 5 bases, with 8 bases left between them. The CDR3 sequence is 11 residues long. CDR1 is DFQATT, CDR2 SNEGSKA, per germline (reference sequence). CDR3 protein: CSATPKTEAFF. The CDR3 DNA follows: TGCAGTGCTACCCCGAAAACTGAAGCTTTCTTT.

This rearrangement joins TRBV6-1 to TRBJ1-2; TRBD1 aligns across 7 bases. V lost 6 bases and J lost 6; bases outside the gene matches: 13. Germline CDR1 and CDR2: MNHNS and SASEGT. This CDR3 is 15 amino acids long. For the CDR3, the DNA is TGTGCCAGCAGACCGCTACAGGGGAATATTGATGGCTACACCTTC. Translated: CASRPLQGNIDGYTF.

This chain connects TRBV4-1 to TRBJ2-7, with TRBD2 identical over 7 bases. The CDR3 has 13 amino acids. Germline V gene sequence: CDR1 MGHRA, CDR2 YSYEKL. The J segment lost 4 bases and the V segment lost 6 bases, leaving 6 bases of the junction unmatched. CDR3 residues: CASSWGGVYEQYF. Written as DNA, the CDR3 is TGCGCCAGCAGTTGGGGGGGGGTATACGAGCAGTACTTC.